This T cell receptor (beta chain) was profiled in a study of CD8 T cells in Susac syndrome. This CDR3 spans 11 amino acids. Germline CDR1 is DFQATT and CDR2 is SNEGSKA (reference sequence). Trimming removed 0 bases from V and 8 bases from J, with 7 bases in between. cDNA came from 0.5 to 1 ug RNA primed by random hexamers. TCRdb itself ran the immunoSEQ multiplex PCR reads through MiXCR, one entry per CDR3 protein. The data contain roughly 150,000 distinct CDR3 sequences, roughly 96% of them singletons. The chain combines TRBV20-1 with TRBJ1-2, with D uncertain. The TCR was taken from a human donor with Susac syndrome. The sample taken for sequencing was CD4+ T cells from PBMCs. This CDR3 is CSAREARGYTF. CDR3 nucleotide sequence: TGCAGTGCTAGAGAGGCTAGAGGCTACACCTTC.